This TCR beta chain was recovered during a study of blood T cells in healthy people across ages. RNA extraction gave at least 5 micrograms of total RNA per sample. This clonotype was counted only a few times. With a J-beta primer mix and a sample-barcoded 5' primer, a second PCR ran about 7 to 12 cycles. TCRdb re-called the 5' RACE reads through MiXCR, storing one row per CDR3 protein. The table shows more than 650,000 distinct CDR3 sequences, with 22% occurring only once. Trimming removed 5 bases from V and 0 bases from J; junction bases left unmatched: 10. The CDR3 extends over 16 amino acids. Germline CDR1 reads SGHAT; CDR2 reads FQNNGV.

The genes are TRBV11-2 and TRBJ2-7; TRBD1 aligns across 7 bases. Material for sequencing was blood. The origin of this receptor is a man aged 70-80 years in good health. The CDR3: CASSPRDSLPSYEQYF. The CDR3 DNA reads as TGTGCCAGCAGCCCCCGGGACAGTCTGCCCTCCTACGAGCAGTACTTC. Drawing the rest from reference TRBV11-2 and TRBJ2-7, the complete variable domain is EAGVAQSPRYKIIEKRQSVAFWCNPISGHATLYWYQQILGQGPKLLIQFQNNGVVDDSQLPKDRFSAERLKGVDSTLKIQPAKLEDSAVYLCASSPRDSLPSYEQYFGPGTRLTVT.